This T cell receptor beta chain derives from a study of cytomegalovirus exposure and HLA in healthy donors. Overall study findings and caveats: The finding came from a later analysis; first-cohort TCR clusters tended to co-occur in the 110 or so validation repertoires.

TCRdb's copy holds only in-frame clones and misses some; the assay was immunoSEQ multiplex PCR. The sample shows 120,000 to 150,000 clones, roughly 86% of them seen only once. Concerning this clone: Antigen specificity is unknown.

Germline loops: CDR1 SGHNT, CDR2 YYREEE (reference sequence). The CDR3 is 13 residues long. The ends were cut back, 0 bases at V and 8 bases at J, with 11 bases in the middle. Sample: PBMCs. The chain combines TRBV5-4 with TRBJ1-2; D remains ambiguous. The source of this sequence is a man younger than 35 in good health and CMV-seropositive. CDR3 loop: CASSLGPGRGYTF. CDR3 bases: TGTGCCAGCAGCTTGGGCCCGGGAAGAGGCTACACCTTC.